These 30 T cell receptor beta chains came from one sample sequenced in a study of regulatory T cells in long-lasting Graves disease. CDR3-region Arm-PCR and iRepertoire HTBI primers produced the TCR beta libraries. TCRdb re-called the multiplex PCR reads with MiXCR, one entry per CDR3 protein. The sample has hundreds of thousands of distinct CDR3 sequences, around 20% seen once. Sample time point: persistent/refractory GD, antithyroid drugs over 5 years with positive TRAb. PBMC RNA was the source of the TCR library. The source material was peripheral blood mononuclear cells (PBMCs), sampled when the disease was refractory, from a patient treated with antithyroid drugs. The receptors come from a female donor with Graves disease.

A few counts support this clonotype. This sequence joins TRBV7-9 and TRBJ1-1; weak D call: TRBD1 (5 bases). This CDR3 region has 13 residues. V shed 3 bases and J shed 3 bases, with 8 bases lying between them. Looked up from germline, CDR1 is SEHNR and CDR2 is FQNEAQ (reference sequence). In nucleotides, the CDR3 is TGTGCCAGCAGCTTTGAAGGGGACACTGAAGCTTTCTTT. As protein: CASSFEGDTEAFF.

This clonotype was found a few times. This chain uses TRBV6-1 with TRBJ1-2, with a tentative D call TRBD1 (5 bases). The CDR3 totals 15 residues. Per germline, CDR1 MNHNS and CDR2 SASEGT. Trimming took off 4 bases at V and 7 bases at J, with 19 bases between the two ends. The CDR3 nucleotides are TGTGCCAGCAGTGCGACCGGGACGTCAACGGGTGGCTACACCTTC. Residues: CASSATGTSTGGYTF.

The CDR3 sequence: CASSIGQGNIQYF. The CDR3 DNA follows: TGCGCCAGCAGTATAGGACAGGGTAACATTCAGTACTTC. V is TRBV10-2 and J is TRBJ2-4, with 8 nucleotides matching TRBD1. CDR1 and CDR2 (germline): WSHSY, SAAADI. V was pared by 5 bases and J by 7 bases, with 4 bases of the junction left unmatched. The CDR3 is 13 residues long.

The chain combines TRBV6-1 with TRBJ2-7, with D hard to call. Trimming removed 6 bases at V and 5 bases at J, with 20 bases between. The germline gives CDR1 MNHNS, CDR2 SASEGT. The CDR3 spans 15 residues. The CDR3 is CASRQSGIGGHEQYF. Here the CDR3 DNA reads TGTGCCAGCAGGCAAAGTGGGATCGGCGGTCACGAGCAGTACTTC.

This clonotype was seen a handful of times. The V gene is TRBV7-8, the J gene TRBJ1-5; TRBD1 matches at 11 bases. Germline values: CDR1 SGHVS, CDR2 FQNEAQ. The CDR3 sequence is 20 residues long. The trim removed 1 base at V and 9 bases at J, leaving 20 bases unmatched. The CDR3, as DNA: TGTGCCAGCAGCTTAGACCCGGGACAGGGGGACTACCGTTTCCCGGGGCCCCAGCATTTT. It specifies CASSLDPGQGDYRFPGPQHF.

This clonotype was detected many times. The gene calls are TRBV28 and TRBJ2-7; the D is unclear. Between the trimmed V and J ends, which lost 6 bases and 0 bases, there was a span of 6 bases. The CDR3 consists of 12 residues. The germline V gene encodes CDR1 MDHEN and CDR2 SYDVKM. CDR3 in DNA: TGTGCCAGCAGGGCTAGCTCCTACGAGCAGTACTTC. Translation: CASRASSYEQYF.

This chain links TRBV7-9 with TRBJ2-7, with D hard to call. V lost 8 bases and J lost 0, with 11 bases in between. The CDR3 spans 13 residues. Germline CDR1 is SEHNR and CDR2 is FQNEAQ (reference sequence). The CDR3 sequence: CASVPASSYEQYF. CDR3 DNA: TGTGCCAGCGTCCCCGCTAGCTCCTACGAGCAGTACTTC.

The CDR3 bases are TGTGCCAGCAGCCTCGCAGGCGGGGGACTCAACAATGAGCAGTTCTTC. The encoded protein is CASSLAGGGLNNEQFF. J is TRBJ2-1 and V is TRBV7-9; 7 positions match TRBD2. CDR1 and CDR2 from the germline V gene are SEHNR and FQNEAQ (reference sequence). The J segment lost 5 bases and the V segment lost 5 bases, leaving 12 bases of the junction unmatched. The CDR3 runs 16 residues.

This clonotype was observed at least ten times. The chain employs TRBV20-1 and TRBJ1-4; 9 bases align to TRBD1. The CDR3 is made up of 17 amino acids. Germline values: CDR1 DFQATT, CDR2 SNEGSKA (reference sequence). J was trimmed by 7 bases and V by 3 bases; bases with no gene match: 15. CDR3 sequence reads: CSARGGDRGGKSEKLFF. The CDR3, as DNA: TGCAGTGCTAGGGGGGGAGACAGGGGGGGCAAAAGTGAAAAACTGTTTTTT.

This clonotype appeared a few times. The chain recombines TRBV11-2 with TRBJ2-7, with 11 bases that match TRBD1. The CDR3 spans 15 residues. Germline assignment: CDR1 SGHAT and CDR2 FQNNGV. J lost 6 bases, V lost 5 bases, and 9 bases had no gene match. CDR3 sequence (DNA): TGTGCCAGCAGCGCCCTGGACAGGGGGCCCGGCGAGCAGTACTTC. Amino acids: CASSALDRGPGEQYF.

The chain employs TRBV5-1 and TRBJ2-5; D may correspond to TRBD1 or TRBD2 (7 bases each). Between the trimmed V and J ends, which lost 4 bases and 5 bases, there was a span of 18 bases. There are 15 residues in the CDR3. CDR1 and CDR2 (germline): SGHRS, YFSETQ. The CDR3 DNA sequence: TGCGCCAGCAGCCTCCAGGGGGAGGGAAGGGAGACCCAGTACTTC. It codes for CASSLQGEGRETQYF.

This clonotype was detected once. This rearrangement joins TRBV27 to TRBJ2-7; the match to TRBD2 covers 8 bases. The CDR3 is 14 residues long. In germline, CDR1 is MNHEY, CDR2 SMNVEV (reference sequence). V dropped 4 bases and J dropped 3; count of bases not matched to a gene: 5. DNA of the CDR3: TGTGCCAGCAGTTATAGCGGGGCGATCTACGAGCAGTACTTC. Protein: CASSYSGAIYEQYF.

The V call is TRBV28, the J call TRBJ2-7, with D possibly being TRBD2 (5 bases). Germline lookup yields CDR1 MDHEN and CDR2 SYDVKM. The CDR3 runs to 15 residues. Trimming cost V 6 bases and J 3 bases, with 18 bases left between them. CDR3 DNA sequence: TGTGCCAGCAGCCAAGCTTTTTCTAGCAGCTACGAGCAGTACTTC. Its translation: CASSQAFSSSYEQYF.

This chain connects TRBV10-3 to TRBJ2-7; D is undetermined. Trimming removed 7 bases from V and 0 bases from J, with 10 bases in between. Germline-derived CDR1 and CDR2 are ENHRY and SYGVKD. This CDR3 region has 13 residues. This CDR3 reads CAINSESSYEQYF. The CDR3 bases are TGTGCCATCAATTCCGAGAGCTCCTACGAGCAGTACTTC.

This clonotype has ten or more counts. This chain links TRBV20-1 with TRBJ2-5; TRBD2 matches at 7 bases. Trimming removed 6 bases from V and 1 base from J; junction bases left unmatched: 5. The CDR3 covers 13 residues. The germline V gene encodes CDR1 DFQATT and CDR2 SNEGSKA (reference sequence). The CDR3 spells CSAGGRGQETQYF. CDR3 in DNA: TGCAGTGCAGGCGGGAGAGGCCAAGAGACCCAGTACTTC.

This clonotype appeared a few times. V usage is TRBV3-1 and J usage is TRBJ1-1; D is uncertain. Per the germline V gene, CDR1 is LGHDT and CDR2 is YNNKEL (reference sequence). CDR3 size: 11 residues. V lost 5 bases, J lost 11 bases, and 12 bases lay in between. Here the CDR3 reads CASSSVTRAFF. The CDR3 nucleotides are TGTGCCAGCAGCTCAGTGACACGGGCTTTCTTT. Full variable domain (rest looked up from reference TRBV3-1 and TRBJ1-1): DTAVSQTPKYLVTQMGNDKSIKCEQNLGHDTMYWYKQDSKKFLKIMFSYNNKELIINETVPNRFSPKSPDKAHLNLHINSLELGDSAVYFCASSSVTRAFFGQGTRLTVV.

This clonotype was seen many times. The chain recombines TRBV6-1 with TRBJ1-1; the D gene is possibly TRBD1 (6 bases). The length of the CDR3 is 12 residues. Germline V lookup: CDR1 MNHNS, CDR2 SASEGT. Trimming took off 6 bases at V and 7 bases at J, with 12 bases between the two ends. CDR3 DNA sequence: TGTGCCAGCAGACGCGGACAGCTTGAAGCTTTCTTT. This encodes CASRRGQLEAFF.

The V call is TRBV20-1, the J call TRBJ1-1; no firm D call. Germline V gene lookup returns CDR1 DFQATT and CDR2 SNEGSKA (reference sequence). Trimming took 0 bases from V and 11 from J, leaving 19 bases between them. The CDR3 has 14 residues. DNA for the CDR3: TGCAGTGCTAGAGATTCTCAGGCCCCATCGGTGGCTTTCTTT. Translated: CSARDSQAPSVAFF.

In the case of this clonotype: A read error may produce the germline difference seen at one junction end. The rearrangement uses TRBV6-1 and TRBJ1-5, with 7 bases lining up with TRBD1. The germline V gene has CDR1 MNHNS and CDR2 SASEGT. The CDR3 spans 16 residues. CDR3 nucleotide sequence: TGTGCCAGCAGTGTTTCGGTTGAGGCAGGGGGTCAGCTCCAGCATTTT. This codes for CASSVSVEAGGQLQHF.

A few counts support this clonotype. This chain connects TRBV19 to TRBJ1-5; TRBD1 matches at 9 bases. In germline, CDR1 is LNHDA, CDR2 SQIVND (reference sequence). The CDR3 extends over 15 amino acids. The ends lost 5 bases at V and 2 bases at J; junction bases unmatched: 4. The CDR3 sequence: CASSVTGGRNQPQHF. The CDR3 region has the DNA TGTGCCAGTAGTGTTACAGGGGGCCGCAATCAGCCCCAGCATTTT.

The chain uses TRBV19 and TRBJ2-7; 7 bases map to TRBD2. Unmatched junction bases numbered 8, after V lost 3 bases and J lost 3 bases. The CDR3 totals 15 residues. Germline V gene data show CDR1 as LNHDA and CDR2 as SQIVND (reference sequence). The chain's CDR3 is CASSIATGGVYEQYF. The CDR3, as DNA: TGTGCCAGTAGTATTGCAACGGGAGGAGTCTACGAGCAGTACTTC.

This chain links TRBV5-4 with TRBJ1-2, with TRBD1 as a possible D gene (6 bases). The CDR3 length is 14 residues. Per the germline V gene, CDR1 is SGHNT and CDR2 is YYREEE (reference sequence). V was clipped by 4 bases and J by 4 bases, with 14 bases between them. DNA for the CDR3: TGTGCCAGCAGCCCCGGGGGGGGCACCTATGGCTACACCTTC. Its translation: CASSPGGGTYGYTF.

This clonotype was seen at least ten times. The chain's CDR3 is CASSPRFRAGTGELFF. The CDR3 nucleotides read TGTGCCAGCAGTCCCCGATTCAGGGCAGGCACCGGGGAGCTGTTTTTT. V gene TRBV28 combines with J gene TRBJ2-2; D perhaps matches TRBD1 (5 bases). Germline V CDR1 and CDR2: MDHEN, SYDVKM. The CDR3 is 16 amino acids. The V end lost 5 bases, the J end lost 4 bases, and 17 bases lay between the germline ends.

Details on this clonotype: This may come from a read error, since a much larger clone is one base off. The chain is built from TRBV7-2 and TRBJ2-2, with D maybe TRBD1 (5 bases). The CDR3 is 14 residues long. V gave up 7 bases and J gave up 7 bases, with 16 bases separating them. Germline V lookup: CDR1 SGHTA, CDR2 FQGNSA. The CDR3 spells CASTEPQGGGELFF. In nucleotides, the CDR3 is TGTGCCAGCACCGAGCCTCAGGGTGGCGGGGAGCTGTTTTTT.

This clonotype has a count of ten or more. V gene TRBV28 combines with J gene TRBJ2-7; maybe TRBD2 (6 bases). The germline V and J ends were trimmed by 7 bases and 0 bases, with 10 bases remaining between them. The CDR3 totals 13 residues. The germline gives CDR1 MDHEN, CDR2 SYDVKM. This chain's CDR3 is CASKGGISYEQYF. The DNA for the CDR3 is TGTGCCAGCAAGGGCGGGATCTCCTACGAGCAGTACTTC.

This clonotype came up a few times. Just one base apart from a much larger clone, this may be a read error. This chain connects TRBV12-3 or TRBV12-4 to TRBJ1-2, with D unresolved. The CDR3 contains 16 residues. The CDR3 DNA is TGTGCCAGCAGTTCACGCCCCCGGGGTCCTAACTATGGCCACACCTTC. Its translation is CASSSRPRGPNYGHTF.

This clonotype was found a few times. The chain recombines TRBV20-1 with TRBJ2-7; 12 bases align to TRBD2. This CDR3 contains 14 residues. V shed 3 bases and J 5 bases; nucleotides not matched to a gene: 5. Germline CDR1 is DFQATT and CDR2 is SNEGSKA (reference sequence). CDR3 region: CSASPTSGRDEQYF. The CDR3 nucleotides read TGCAGTGCTAGCCCGACTAGCGGGAGAGACGAGCAGTACTTC.

V is TRBV5-4 and J is TRBJ2-4; possibly TRBD1 for D (6 bases). This CDR3 contains 17 residues. Looked up from germline, CDR1 is SGHNT and CDR2 is YYREEE (reference sequence). Deletions cut 1 base from V and 1 base from J, with 15 bases between. The CDR3 reads CASSLMIGGAAKNIQYF. DNA for the CDR3: TGTGCCAGCAGCTTGATGATAGGGGGAGCGGCCAAAAACATTCAGTACTTC.

This clonotype appeared a few times. The CDR3 coding sequence is TGTGCCACCAGCAGAGATTCCGTGGGCTTAGCTTTCTTT. This gives the protein CATSRDSVGLAFF. The chain is built from TRBV15 and TRBJ1-1; D is uncertain. Deletions cut 0 bases from V and 10 bases from J, with 12 bases between. Germline V lookup: CDR1 LNHNV, CDR2 YYDKDF (reference sequence). There are 13 residues in the CDR3.

This clonotype was counted at least ten times. The chain employs TRBV13 and TRBJ1-1; tentatively, D is TRBD1 (6 bases). With 8 bases removed from V and 7 bases from J, the gap between germline ends came to 11 bases. Germline V gene data show CDR1 as PRHDT and CDR2 as FYEKMQ (reference sequence). The CDR3 is made up of 11 amino acids. The CDR3 DNA follows: TGTGCCAGCCGCCGGGACAATGAAGCTTTCTTT. It translates to CASRRDNEAFF.